This TCR beta chain was retrieved from a study of T cell responses to AZD1222 COVID-19 vaccine. Study-level results: Repertoires were obtained only post-peak T cell response.

The length of the CDR3 is 17 residues. The V gene lost 6 bases and the J gene lost 1 base, with 18 bases spanning the gap. Germline V gives CDR1 LNHDA, CDR2 SQIVND (reference sequence). Method: immunoSEQ multiplex PCR; TCRdb's copy keeps in-frame clones and lacks some. The sample lists approximately 67,000 clones, about 88% occurring once. Points on this clone: Its matching antigen is unknown.

The sequence came from an adult who received the AZD1222 COVID-19 vaccine. V usage is TRBV19 and J usage is TRBJ2-2; TRBD2 is a possible D gene (6 bases). Source: peripheral blood, taken 28 days after the second AZD1222 dose. CDR3 loop: CASSLPRERMNTGELFF. The CDR3 coding sequence is TGTGCCAGTAGCCTCCCCCGGGAGCGGATGAACACCGGGGAGCTGTTTTTT.